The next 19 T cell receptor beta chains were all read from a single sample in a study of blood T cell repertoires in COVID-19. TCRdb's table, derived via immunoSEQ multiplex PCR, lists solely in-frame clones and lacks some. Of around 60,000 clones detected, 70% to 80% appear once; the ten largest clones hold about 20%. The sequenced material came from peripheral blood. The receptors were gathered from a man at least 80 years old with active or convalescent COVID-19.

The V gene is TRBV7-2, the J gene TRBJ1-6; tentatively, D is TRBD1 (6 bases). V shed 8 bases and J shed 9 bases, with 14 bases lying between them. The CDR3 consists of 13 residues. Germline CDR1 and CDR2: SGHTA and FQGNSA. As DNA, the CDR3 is TGTGCCAGCGGACAGACAACAGGTTCACCCCTCCACTTT. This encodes CASGQTTGSPLHF.

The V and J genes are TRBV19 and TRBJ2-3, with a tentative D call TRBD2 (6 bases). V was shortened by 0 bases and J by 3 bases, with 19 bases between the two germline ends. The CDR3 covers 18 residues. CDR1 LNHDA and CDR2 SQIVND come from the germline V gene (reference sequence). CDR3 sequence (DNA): TGTGCCAGTAGTATAGAGGGTTTGGGAGCGGGCTCAACAGATACGCAGTATTTT. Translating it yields CASSIEGLGAGSTDTQYF.

The CDR3 DNA reads TGTGCTAGTGGTTTAATTAACGGGGAGCTGTTTTTT. Residues: CASGLINGELFF. The chain combines TRBV12-5 with TRBJ2-2; D unclear. V was cut by 3 bases and J by 7 bases, with 6 bases left in between. CDR3 length: 12 residues. CDR1 and CDR2 (germline): LGHNT, FRNRAP.

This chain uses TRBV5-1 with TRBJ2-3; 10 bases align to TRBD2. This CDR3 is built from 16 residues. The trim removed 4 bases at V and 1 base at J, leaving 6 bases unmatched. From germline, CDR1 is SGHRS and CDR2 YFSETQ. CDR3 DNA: TGCGCCAGCAGCCCTCCTAGCGGGGGCGGCACAGATACGCAGTATTTT. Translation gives CASSPPSGGGTDTQYF.

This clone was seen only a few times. The CDR3 loop reads CSGTGGYNEQFF. The CDR3, as DNA: TGCAGCGGAACAGGGGGCTACAATGAGCAGTTCTTC. The chain carries TRBV29-1 and TRBJ2-1; TRBD1 matches 8 bases. CDR1 and CDR2 (germline): SQVTM, ANQGSEA. The CDR3 has 12 amino acids. Germline trimming cut 7 bases from V and 3 bases from J; bases unmatched to any gene: 2.

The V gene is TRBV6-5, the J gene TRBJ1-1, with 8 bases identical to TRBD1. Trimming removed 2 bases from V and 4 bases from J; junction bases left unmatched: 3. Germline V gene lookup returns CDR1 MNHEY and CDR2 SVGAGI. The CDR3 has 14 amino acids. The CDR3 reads CASSYTGTGTEAFF. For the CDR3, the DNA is TGTGCCAGCAGTTACACTGGGACAGGCACTGAAGCTTTCTTT.

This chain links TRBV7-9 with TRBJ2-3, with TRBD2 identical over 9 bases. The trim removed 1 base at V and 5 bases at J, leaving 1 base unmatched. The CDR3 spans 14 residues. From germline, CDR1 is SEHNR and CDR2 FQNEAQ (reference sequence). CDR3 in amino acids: CASSLGGGGDTQYF. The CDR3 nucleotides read TGTGCCAGCAGCTTAGGCGGGGGGGGAGATACGCAGTATTTT.

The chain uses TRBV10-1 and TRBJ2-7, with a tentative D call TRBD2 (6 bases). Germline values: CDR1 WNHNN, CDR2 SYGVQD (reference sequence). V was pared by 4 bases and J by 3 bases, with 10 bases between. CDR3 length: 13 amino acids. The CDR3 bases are TGCGCCAGCAGTGGTAGCGGCGGCTACGAGCAGTACTTC. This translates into CASSGSGGYEQYF.

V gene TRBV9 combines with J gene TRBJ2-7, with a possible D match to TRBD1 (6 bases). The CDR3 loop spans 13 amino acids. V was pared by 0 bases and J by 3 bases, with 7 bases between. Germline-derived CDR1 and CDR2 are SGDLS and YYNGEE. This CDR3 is CASSVAQGYEQYF. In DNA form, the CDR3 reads TGTGCCAGCAGCGTAGCACAGGGCTACGAGCAGTACTTC.

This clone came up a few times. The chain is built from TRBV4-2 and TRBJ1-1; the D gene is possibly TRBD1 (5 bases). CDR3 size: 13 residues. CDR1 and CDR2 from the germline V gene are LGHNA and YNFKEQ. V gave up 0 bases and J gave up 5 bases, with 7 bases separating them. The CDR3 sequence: CASSQDSGTEAFF. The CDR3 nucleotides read TGTGCCAGCAGCCAAGACTCAGGGACTGAAGCTTTCTTT.

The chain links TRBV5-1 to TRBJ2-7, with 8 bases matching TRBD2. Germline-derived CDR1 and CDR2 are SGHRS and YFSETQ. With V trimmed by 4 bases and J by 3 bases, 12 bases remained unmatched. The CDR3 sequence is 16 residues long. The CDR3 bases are TGCGCCAGCAGCCCGGGAGGGGTAGCGGTGGGCTACGAGCAGTACTTC. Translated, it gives CASSPGGVAVGYEQYF. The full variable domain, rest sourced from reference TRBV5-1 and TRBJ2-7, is KAGVTQTPRYLIKTRGQQVTLSCSPISGHRSVSWYQQTPGQGLQFLFEYFSETQRNKGNFPGRFSGRQFSNSRSEMNVSTLELGDSALYLCASSPGGVAVGYEQYFGPGTRLTVT.

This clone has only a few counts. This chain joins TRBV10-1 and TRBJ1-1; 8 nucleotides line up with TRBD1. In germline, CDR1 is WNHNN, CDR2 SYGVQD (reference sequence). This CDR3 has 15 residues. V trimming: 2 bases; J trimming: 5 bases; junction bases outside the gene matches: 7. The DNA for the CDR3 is TGCGCCAGCAGTGAGGAGACAGGGGATCGGACTGAAGCTTTCTTT. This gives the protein CASSEETGDRTEAFF.

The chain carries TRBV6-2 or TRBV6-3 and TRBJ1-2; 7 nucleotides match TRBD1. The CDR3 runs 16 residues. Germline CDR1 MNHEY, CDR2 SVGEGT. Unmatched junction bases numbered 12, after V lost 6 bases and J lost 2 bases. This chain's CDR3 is CASSPISGTVNYGYTF. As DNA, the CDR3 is TGTGCCAGCAGCCCGATTTCCGGGACAGTGAACTATGGCTACACCTTC.

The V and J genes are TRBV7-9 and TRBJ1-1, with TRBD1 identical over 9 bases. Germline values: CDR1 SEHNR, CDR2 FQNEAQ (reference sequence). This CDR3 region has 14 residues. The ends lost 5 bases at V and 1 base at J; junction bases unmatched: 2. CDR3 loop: CASSTGGENTEAFF. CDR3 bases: TGTGCCAGCAGCACAGGGGGCGAGAACACTGAAGCTTTCTTT.

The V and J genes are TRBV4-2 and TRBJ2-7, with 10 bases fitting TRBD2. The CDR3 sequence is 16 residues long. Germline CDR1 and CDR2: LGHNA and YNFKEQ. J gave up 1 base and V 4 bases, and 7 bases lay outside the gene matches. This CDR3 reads CASSLLAGAVSYEQYF. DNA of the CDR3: TGTGCCAGCAGCCTCCTAGCGGGGGCCGTTTCCTACGAGCAGTACTTC.

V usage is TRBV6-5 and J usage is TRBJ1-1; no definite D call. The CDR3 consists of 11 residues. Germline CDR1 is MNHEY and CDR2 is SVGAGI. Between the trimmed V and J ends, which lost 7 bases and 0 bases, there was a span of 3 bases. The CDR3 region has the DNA TGTGCCAGCACAATGAACACTGAAGCTTTCTTT. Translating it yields CASTMNTEAFF.

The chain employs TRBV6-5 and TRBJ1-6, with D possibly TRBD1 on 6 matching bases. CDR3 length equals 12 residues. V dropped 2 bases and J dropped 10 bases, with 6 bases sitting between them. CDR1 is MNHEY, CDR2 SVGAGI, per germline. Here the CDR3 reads CASSYRGSPLHF. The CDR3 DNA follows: TGTGCCAGCAGTTACAGGGGGTCACCCCTCCACTTT.

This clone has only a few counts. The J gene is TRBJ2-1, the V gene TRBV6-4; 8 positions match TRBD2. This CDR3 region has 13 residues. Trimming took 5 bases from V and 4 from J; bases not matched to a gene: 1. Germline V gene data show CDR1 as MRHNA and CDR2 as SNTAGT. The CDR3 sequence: CASSTSGYNEQFF. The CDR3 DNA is TGTGCCAGCAGTACTAGCGGTTACAATGAGCAGTTCTTC.

In nucleotides, the CDR3 is TGCGCCAGCAGCCAAGAGGGAGGGGGGCTCTTAGGGGTCACTGAAAAACTGTTTTTT. Its translation is CASSQEGGGLLGVTEKLFF. The chain has TRBV4-1 and TRBJ1-4; possibly TRBD1 for D (6 bases). Germline V gene lookup returns CDR1 MGHRA and CDR2 YSYEKL. The V end lost 0 bases, the J end lost 7 bases, and 24 bases lay between the germline ends. The CDR3 is 19 residues long.